The T cell receptor (beta chain) under discussion was sequenced for a study of blood T cells in healthy people across ages. Broader study findings: Donor CMV status, an unknown factor, possibly confounded changes in expanded clonotypes. Age showed a roughly linear inverse relationship with TCR beta diversity per million T cells.

Points on this clonotype: Antigen: not known.

Donors ranged from about 6 to 95 years old and were healthy Caucasians in Russia. CDR1 is SNHLY and CDR2 is FYNNEI in the germline V gene. Trimming pared 6 bases from V and 5 bases from J, leaving 16 bases between. The CDR3 totals 15 residues. It was with a sample-barcoded 5' primer and a J-beta primer mix that a second PCR of roughly 7 to 12 cycles was run. Each of the cDNA molecules was tagged by a template-switch adaptor with 12 random nucleotides. MiXCR, applied by TCRdb to the 5' RACE reads, yields one record per CDR3 protein. This table has about 570,000 distinct CDR3 sequences, approximately 30% appearing once.

The TCR originated in a woman aged 65 to 85 in good health. The V gene is TRBV2, the J gene TRBJ2-2; possible D gene TRBD1, 5 bases. Material for sequencing was blood. CDR3 coding DNA: TGTGCCAGCAGAAACATTAGGGGAAGAACCGGGGAGCTGTTTTTT. It is translated as CASRNIRGRTGELFF.